The clone carrying this T cell receptor (beta chain) was observed at least ten times. Its antigen is unidentified. The CDR3 covers 13 residues. V was pared by 5 bases and J by 5 bases, with 10 bases between. Germline V CDR1 and CDR2: SGHTA, FQGNSA. Diagnoses were made from clinical symptoms, serum measures (thyroxine and TRAb), thyroid ultrasound and orbital computed tomography. An approximately 9.4 ml volume of fresh peripheral blood provided the PBMCs. RNA transcripts were the template for amplifying TCR beta CDR3 regions. The HTBI set primed first-round TCR CDR3 RT-PCR. TCRdb analysed the multiplex PCR reads with MiXCR anew, one entry per CDR3 protein. The repertoire includes nearly 600,000 distinct CDR3 sequences, about 15% of them detected once, and about 5.8% sits in the top ten. The sample belongs to a study of T cells in Graves' hyperthyroidism and ophthalmopathy. Turning to the study itself: Blood was drawn when the patient was first diagnosed and still untreated.

General study results and limits: Ophthalmopathy and stable hyperthyroidism were separated by a 13 V-J model.

The TCR originated in a woman younger than 45 with Graves' hyperthyroidism that later progressed to Graves' ophthalmopathy. Input material: blood. The V call is TRBV7-2, the J call TRBJ1-5; D may be TRBD1 (5 bases). CDR3 protein: CASSRRGYQPQHF. For the CDR3, the DNA is TGTGCCAGCAGCCGACGGGGGTATCAGCCCCAGCATTTT.